The clone carrying this TCR beta chain was picked up one time. This sample was included in a study of blood T cells in healthy people across ages. Using a J-beta primer mix together with a sample-barcoded 5' primer, a second PCR was run for about 6 to 11 cycles. TCRdb passed the 5' RACE reads through MiXCR, listing each CDR3 protein once. Of some 730,000 distinct CDR3 sequences listed, 22% are singletons. The sample taken for sequencing was blood. The TCR sequence derives from a man aged 70 or older in good health.

In DNA form, the CDR3 reads TGTGCCAGCAGCGAGGCAGTTGGGGAGACCCAGTACTTC. Protein product: CASSEAVGETQYF. This chain connects TRBV3-1 to TRBJ2-1; D not resolved. The DNA end favors TRBJ2-5, so the J call may be wrong. Germline V lookup: CDR1 LGHDT, CDR2 YNNKEL (reference sequence). The CDR3 is made up of 13 amino acids.